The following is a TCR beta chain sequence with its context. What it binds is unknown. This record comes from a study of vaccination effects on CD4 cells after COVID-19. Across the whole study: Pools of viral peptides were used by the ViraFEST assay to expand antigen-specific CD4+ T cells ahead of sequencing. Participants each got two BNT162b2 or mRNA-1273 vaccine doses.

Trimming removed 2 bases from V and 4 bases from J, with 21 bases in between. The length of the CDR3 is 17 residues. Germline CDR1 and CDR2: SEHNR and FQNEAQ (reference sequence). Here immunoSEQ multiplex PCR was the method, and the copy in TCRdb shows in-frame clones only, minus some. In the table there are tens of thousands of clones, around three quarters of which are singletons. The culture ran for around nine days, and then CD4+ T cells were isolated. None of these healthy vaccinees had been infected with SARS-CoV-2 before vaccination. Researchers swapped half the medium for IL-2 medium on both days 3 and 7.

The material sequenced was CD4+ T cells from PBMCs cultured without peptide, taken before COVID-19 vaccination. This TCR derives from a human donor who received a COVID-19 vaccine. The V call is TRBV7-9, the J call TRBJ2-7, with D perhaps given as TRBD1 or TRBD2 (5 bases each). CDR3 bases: TGTGCCAGCAGCTTAATTGAACGAGGGCAGGGCGAGTACGAGCAGTACTTC. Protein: CASSLIERGQGEYEQYF.